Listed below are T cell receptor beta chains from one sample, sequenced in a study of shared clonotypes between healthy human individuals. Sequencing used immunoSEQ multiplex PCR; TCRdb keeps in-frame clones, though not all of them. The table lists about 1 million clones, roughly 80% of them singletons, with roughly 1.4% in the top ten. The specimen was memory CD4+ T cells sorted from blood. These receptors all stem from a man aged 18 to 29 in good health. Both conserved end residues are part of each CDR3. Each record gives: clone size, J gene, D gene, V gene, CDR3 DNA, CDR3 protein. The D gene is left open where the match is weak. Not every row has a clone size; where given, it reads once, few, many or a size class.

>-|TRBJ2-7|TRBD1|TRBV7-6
TGTGCCAGCAGCCCCCGGGACAGGGGGACCTACGAGCAGTACTTC
CASSPRDRGTYEQYF
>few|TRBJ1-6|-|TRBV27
TGTGCCAGCAGTTTATGGCAGGTTTATAATTCACCCCTCCACTTT
CASSLWQVYNSPLHF
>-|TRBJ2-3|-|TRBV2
TGTGCCAGCAGTTACCAGGGCACAGATACGCAGTATTTT
CASSYQGTDTQYF
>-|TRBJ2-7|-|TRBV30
TGTGCCTGGAGCGTAGGGACTCAGTGGACGGAGCAGTACTTC
CAWSVGTQWTEQYF
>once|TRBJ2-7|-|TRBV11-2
TGTGCCAGCAGCTCCTCGAAGTTCTCCTACGAGCAGTACTTC
CASSSSKFSYEQYF
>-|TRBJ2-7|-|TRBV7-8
TGTGCCAGCAGCGCTGGAGATTTTGGGTACGAGCAGTACTTC
CASSAGDFGYEQYF
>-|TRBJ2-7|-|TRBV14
TGTGCCAGCAGCCGGAACGTGGGCAGGGAGAGGGACGAGCAGTACTTC
CASSRNVGRERDEQYF
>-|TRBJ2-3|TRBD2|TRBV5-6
TGTGCCAGCAGCTTGGAATCTTCGGCTAGCGGGATGACAGATACGCAGTATTTT
CASSLESSASGMTDTQYF
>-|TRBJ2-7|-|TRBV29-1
TGCAGCGTTGAGGCCCGGGACGGGGTCAACGAGCAGTACTTC
CSVEARDGVNEQYF
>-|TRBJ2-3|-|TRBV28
TGTGCCAGCAGCCTAGGAATCATCACAGATACGCAGTATTTT
CASSLGIITDTQYF
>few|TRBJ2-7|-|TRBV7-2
TGTGCCAGCAGCCAACAGGGTAAATCCTACGAGCAGTACTTC
CASSQQGKSYEQYF
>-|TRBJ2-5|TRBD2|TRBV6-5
TGTGCCAGCAGTTTAAGCGGGGACTACCAAGAGACCCAGTACTTC
CASSLSGDYQETQYF
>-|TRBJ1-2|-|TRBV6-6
TGTGCCAGCAGTTCGTTGGGACAAACAAACTATGGCTACACCTTC
CASSSLGQTNYGYTF
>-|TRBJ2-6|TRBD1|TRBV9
TGTGCCAGCAGCCCGTCAGGGGGTACCTCCTCTGGGGCCAACGTCCTGACTTTC
CASSPSGGTSSGANVLTF
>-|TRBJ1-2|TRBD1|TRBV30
TGTGCCTGGAGTGTAGGGGACAGGGGGATCTATGGCTACACCTTC
CAWSVGDRGIYGYTF
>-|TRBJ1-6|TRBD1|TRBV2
TGTGCCAGCAGACCAGAGACAGGGAGGGATTCACCCCTCCACTTT
CASRPETGRDSPLHF
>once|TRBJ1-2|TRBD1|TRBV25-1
TGTGCCAGCAATACGGACAGGACGGGCTACACCTTC
CASNTDRTGYTF
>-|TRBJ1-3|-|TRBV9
TGTGCCAGCAGCGTAGACGGAAGACCTGGACGTAACTCTGGAAACACCATATATTTT
CASSVDGRPGRNSGNTIYF
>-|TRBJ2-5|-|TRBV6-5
TGTGCCAGCAGTTACTCGGCCCTCCAAGAGACCCAGTACTTC
CASSYSALQETQYF
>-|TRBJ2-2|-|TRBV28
TGTGCCAGCAGTTCCCTGGGCGGGGAGCTGTTTTTT
CASSSLGGELFF